This T cell receptor beta chain was documented in a study of CD8 T cells in ankylosing spondylitis. CDR3 length equals 14 residues. V lost 4 bases to trimming and J lost 6 bases, with 15 bases between them. Germline V gene sequence: CDR1 LGHNA, CDR2 YNFKEQ. Quantitative 5'-RACE with molecular barcodes was used to make the TCR beta libraries. TCRdb independently ran MiXCR on the 5' RACE reads; one entry per CDR3 protein. The table has 350,000 to 400,000 distinct CDR3 sequences, around 20% seen once. This TCR was sampled from a male donor with ankylosing spondylitis or in good health (not recorded which). This sequence joins TRBV4-2 and TRBJ2-5; D is perhaps TRBD2 (6 bases). The sequenced sample was blood, either unsorted or a sorted T cell fraction (not recorded which). The CDR3 coding sequence is TGTGCCAGCAGCCCCCCGCTGCTAGCGCAGACCCAGTACTTC. It is translated as CASSPPLLAQTQYF.